The entry that follows covers one T cell receptor (beta chain) sequence. What it binds is unknown. The sample is drawn from a study of cytomegalovirus exposure and HLA in healthy donors. 60 Vbeta and 13 Jbeta primers were used in PCR. Only in-frame clones appear in the TCRdb table, and some are missing; sequencing was by immunoSEQ multiplex PCR. This table holds under 200,000 clones, approximately 79% found once. General observations from the study: Previously analyzed data showed that most TCR beta V segments were productive at a frequency of about 90% or about 30%.

CDR3 size: 17 residues. The V segment lost 1 base and the J segment 6 bases; nucleotides outside the gene matches: 9. Germline CDR1 reads MGHRA; CDR2 reads YSYEKL. This donor had no CMV serostatus on record. The chain has TRBV4-1 and TRBJ1-2, with 12 positions matching TRBD1. Sequencing was done on a sample of PBMCs. The sequence was collected from a human donor in good health. In DNA form, the CDR3 reads TGCGCCAGCAGCCAAGTCGGACCGGGACAGGGGGCTGATGGCTACACCTTC. This translates into CASSQVGPGQGADGYTF.